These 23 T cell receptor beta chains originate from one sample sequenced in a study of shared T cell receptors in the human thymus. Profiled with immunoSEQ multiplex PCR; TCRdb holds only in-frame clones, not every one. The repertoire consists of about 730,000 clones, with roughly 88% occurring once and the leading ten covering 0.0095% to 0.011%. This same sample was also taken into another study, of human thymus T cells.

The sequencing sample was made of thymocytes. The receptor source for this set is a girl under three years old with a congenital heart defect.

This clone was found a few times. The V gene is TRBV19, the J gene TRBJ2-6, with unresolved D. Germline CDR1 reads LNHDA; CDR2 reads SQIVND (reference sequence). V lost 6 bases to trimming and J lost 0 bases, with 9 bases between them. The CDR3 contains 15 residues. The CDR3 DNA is TGTGCCAGTAGAATTAGAAACTCTGGGGCCAACGTCCTGACTTTC. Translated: CASRIRNSGANVLTF.

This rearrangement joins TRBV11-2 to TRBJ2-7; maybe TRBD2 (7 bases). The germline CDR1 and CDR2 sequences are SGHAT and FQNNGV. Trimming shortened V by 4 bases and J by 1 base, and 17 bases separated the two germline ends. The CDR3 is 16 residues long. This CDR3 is CASSSPGGLGSYEQYF. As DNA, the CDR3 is TGTGCCAGCAGCTCCCCGGGGGGCCTCGGGTCCTACGAGCAGTACTTC.

CDR3 in amino acids: CATSRLYSGQPQHF. CDR3 in DNA: TGTGCCACCAGCAGACTTTATTCCGGTCAGCCCCAGCATTTT. V and J are TRBV15 and TRBJ1-5; D not certain. The CDR3 covers 14 residues. Germline V gene sequence: CDR1 LNHNV, CDR2 YYDKDF (reference sequence). The V gene lost 2 bases and the J gene lost 6 bases, with 11 bases spanning the gap. Using reference TRBV15 and TRBJ1-5 for the parts outside the CDR3, the full variable domain is DAMVIQNPRYQVTQFGKPVTLSCSQTLNHNVMYWYQQKSSQAPKLLFHYYDKDFNNEADTPDNFQSRRPNTSFCFLDIRSPGLGDTAMYLCATSRLYSGQPQHFGDGTRLSIL.

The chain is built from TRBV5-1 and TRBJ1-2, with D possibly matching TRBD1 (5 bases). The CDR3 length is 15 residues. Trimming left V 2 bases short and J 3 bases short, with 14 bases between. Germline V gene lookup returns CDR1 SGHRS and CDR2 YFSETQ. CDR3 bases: TGCGCCAGCAGCTTTACAGGTTACGGCGACTATGGCTACACCTTC. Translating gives CASSFTGYGDYGYTF.

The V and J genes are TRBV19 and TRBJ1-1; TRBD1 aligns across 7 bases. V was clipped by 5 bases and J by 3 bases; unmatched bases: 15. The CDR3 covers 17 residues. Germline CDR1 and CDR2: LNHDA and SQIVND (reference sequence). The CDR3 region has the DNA TGTGCCAGTAGTGCCCCGACAGGGTTTCGGCGGGACACTGAAGCTTTCTTT. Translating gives CASSAPTGFRRDTEAFF. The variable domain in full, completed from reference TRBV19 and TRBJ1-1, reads DGGITQSPKYLFRKEGQNVTLSCEQNLNHDAMYWYRQDPGQGLRLIYYSQIVNDFQKGDIAEGYSVSREKKESFPLTVTSAQKNPTAFYLCASSAPTGFRRDTEAFFGQGTRLTVV.

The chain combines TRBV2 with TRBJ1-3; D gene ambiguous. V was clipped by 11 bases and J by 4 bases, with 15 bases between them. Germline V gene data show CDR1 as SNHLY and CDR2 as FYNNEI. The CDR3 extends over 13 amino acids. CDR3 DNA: TGTGCCGGAAGAGGGTTTAGCGGAAACACCATATATTTT. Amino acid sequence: CAGRGFSGNTIYF.

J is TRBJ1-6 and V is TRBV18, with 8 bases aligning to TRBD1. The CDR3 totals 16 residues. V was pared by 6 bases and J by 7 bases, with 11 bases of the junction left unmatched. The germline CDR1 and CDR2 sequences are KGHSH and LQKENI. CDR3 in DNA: TGTGCCAGCTCTCGCGGGACAGGCGTTAGGAATTCACCCCTCCACTTT. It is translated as CASSRGTGVRNSPLHF.

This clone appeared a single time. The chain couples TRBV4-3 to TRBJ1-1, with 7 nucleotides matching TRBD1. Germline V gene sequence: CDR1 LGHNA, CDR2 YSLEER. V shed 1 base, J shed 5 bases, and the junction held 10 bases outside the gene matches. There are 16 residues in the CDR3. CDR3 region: CASSQVNKDRRTEAFF. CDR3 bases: TGCGCCAGCAGCCAAGTAAACAAGGACAGGCGAACTGAAGCTTTCTTT.

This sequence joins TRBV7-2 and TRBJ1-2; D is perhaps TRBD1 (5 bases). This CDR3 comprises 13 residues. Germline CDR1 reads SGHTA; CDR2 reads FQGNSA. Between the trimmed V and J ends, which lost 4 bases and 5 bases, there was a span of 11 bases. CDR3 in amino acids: CASSYSGTYGYTF. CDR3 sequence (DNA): TGTGCCAGCAGCTATTCCGGGACTTATGGCTACACCTTC.

CDR3 coding DNA: TGTGCCAGCAGCCCATGGACCCGGCGGGGGAATTCACCCCTCCACTTT. This codes for CASSPWTRRGNSPLHF. The chain combines TRBV11-2 with TRBJ1-6; weak D call: TRBD1 (5 bases). Between the trimmed V and J ends, which lost 5 bases and 7 bases, there was a span of 18 bases. The CDR3 runs 16 residues. Germline V CDR1 and CDR2: SGHAT, FQNNGV.

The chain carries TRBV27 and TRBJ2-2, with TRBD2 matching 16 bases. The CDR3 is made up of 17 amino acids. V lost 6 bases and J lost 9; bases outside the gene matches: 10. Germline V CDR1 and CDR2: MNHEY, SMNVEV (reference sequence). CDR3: CASRKTGTSGGEWELFF. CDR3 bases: TGTGCCAGCAGGAAGACCGGGACTAGCGGGGGGGAGTGGGAGCTGTTTTTT.

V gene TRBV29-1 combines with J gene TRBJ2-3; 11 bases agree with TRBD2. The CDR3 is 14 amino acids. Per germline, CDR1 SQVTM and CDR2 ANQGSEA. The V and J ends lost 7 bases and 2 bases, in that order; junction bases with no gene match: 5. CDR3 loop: CSGTSGGPTDTQYF. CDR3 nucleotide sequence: TGCAGCGGAACTAGCGGGGGCCCCACAGATACGCAGTATTTT.

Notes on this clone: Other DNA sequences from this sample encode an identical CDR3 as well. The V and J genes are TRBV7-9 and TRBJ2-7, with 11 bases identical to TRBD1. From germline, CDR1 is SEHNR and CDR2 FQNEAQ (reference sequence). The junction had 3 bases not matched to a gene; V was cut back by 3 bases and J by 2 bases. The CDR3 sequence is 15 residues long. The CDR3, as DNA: TGTGCCAGCAGCTTGGGGGACAGGGGGACCTACGAGCAGTACTTC. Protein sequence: CASSLGDRGTYEQYF.

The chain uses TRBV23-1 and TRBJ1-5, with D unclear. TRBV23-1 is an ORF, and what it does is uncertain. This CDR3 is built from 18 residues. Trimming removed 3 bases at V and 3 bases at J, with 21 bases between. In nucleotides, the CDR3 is TGCGCCAGCAGTCATAAAAGGCGGCGGGAGTGGGCCAATCAGCCCCAGCATTTT. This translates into CASSHKRRREWANQPQHF.

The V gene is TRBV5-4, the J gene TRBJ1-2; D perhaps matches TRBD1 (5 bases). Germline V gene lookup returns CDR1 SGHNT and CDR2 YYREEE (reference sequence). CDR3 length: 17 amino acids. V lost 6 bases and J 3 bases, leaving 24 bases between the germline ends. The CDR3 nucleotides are TGTGCCAGCACCCTCAATGGGCAGGGCGTTTGTGACTATGGCTACACCTTC. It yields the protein CASTLNGQGVCDYGYTF.

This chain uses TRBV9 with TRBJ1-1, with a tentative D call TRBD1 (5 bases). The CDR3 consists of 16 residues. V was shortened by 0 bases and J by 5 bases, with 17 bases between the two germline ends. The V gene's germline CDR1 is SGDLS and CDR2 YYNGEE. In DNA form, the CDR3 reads TGTGCCAGCAGCGTAGCCCCTGGCAGGGCGGGGACTGAAGCTTTCTTT. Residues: CASSVAPGRAGTEAFF.

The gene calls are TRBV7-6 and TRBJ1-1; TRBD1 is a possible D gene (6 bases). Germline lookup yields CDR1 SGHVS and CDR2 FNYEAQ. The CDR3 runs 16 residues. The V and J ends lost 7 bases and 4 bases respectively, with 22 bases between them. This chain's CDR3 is CASTQWGDRRSTEAFF. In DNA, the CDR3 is TGTGCCAGCACTCAATGGGGAGACAGGAGGTCCACTGAAGCTTTCTTT.

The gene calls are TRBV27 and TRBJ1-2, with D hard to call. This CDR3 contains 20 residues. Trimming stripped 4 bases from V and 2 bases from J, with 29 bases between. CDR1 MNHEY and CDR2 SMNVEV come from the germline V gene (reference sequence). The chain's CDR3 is CASSSSPREVALKINYGYTF. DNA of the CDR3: TGTGCCAGCAGTTCTTCACCGCGAGAGGTGGCCCTCAAAATCAACTATGGCTACACCTTC.

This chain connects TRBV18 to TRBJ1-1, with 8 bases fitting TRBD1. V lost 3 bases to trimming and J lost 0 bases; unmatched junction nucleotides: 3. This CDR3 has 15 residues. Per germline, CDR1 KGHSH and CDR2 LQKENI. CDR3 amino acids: CASSPRGPMNTEAFF. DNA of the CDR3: TGTGCCAGCTCACCCAGGGGGCCTATGAACACTGAAGCTTTCTTT.

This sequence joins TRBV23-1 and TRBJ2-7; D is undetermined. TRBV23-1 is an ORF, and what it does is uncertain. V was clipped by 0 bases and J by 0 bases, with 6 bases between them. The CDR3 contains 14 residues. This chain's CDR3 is CASSQSRVSYEQYF. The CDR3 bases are TGCGCCAGCAGTCAATCTCGGGTCTCCTACGAGCAGTACTTC.

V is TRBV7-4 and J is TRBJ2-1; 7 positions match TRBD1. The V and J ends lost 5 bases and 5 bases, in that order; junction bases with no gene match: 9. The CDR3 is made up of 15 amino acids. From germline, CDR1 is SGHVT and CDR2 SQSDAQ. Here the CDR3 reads CASSRQGDGHNEQFF. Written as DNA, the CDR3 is TGTGCCAGCAGCCGGCAGGGGGACGGACACAATGAGCAGTTCTTC.

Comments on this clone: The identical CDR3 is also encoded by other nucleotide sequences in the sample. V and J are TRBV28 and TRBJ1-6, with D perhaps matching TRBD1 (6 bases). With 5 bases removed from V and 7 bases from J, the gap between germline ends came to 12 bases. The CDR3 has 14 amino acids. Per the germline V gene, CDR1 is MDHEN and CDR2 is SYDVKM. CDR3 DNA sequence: TGTGCCAGCAGTCCCACAGGGACGAATTCACCCCTCCACTTT. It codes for CASSPTGTNSPLHF.

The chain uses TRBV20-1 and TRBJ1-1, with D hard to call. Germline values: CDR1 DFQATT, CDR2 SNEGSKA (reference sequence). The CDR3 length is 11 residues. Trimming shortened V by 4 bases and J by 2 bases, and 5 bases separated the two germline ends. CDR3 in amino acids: CSATPNTEAFF. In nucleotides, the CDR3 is TGCAGTGCTACCCCAAACACTGAAGCTTTCTTT.